The rows below give T cell receptor beta chains drawn from one sample of a study of tumor-infiltrating lymphocytes in oesophageal squamous cell carcinoma. TCRdb reanalysed the PCR reads using MiXCR and keeps one entry per CDR3 protein. This sample has approximately 4,100 distinct CDR3 sequences; approximately 19% occur once, and the top ten carry 50%. Input material: normal esophageal tissue next to the tumor. All receptors derive from a male donor with esophageal squamous cell carcinoma. CDR3s include the opening cysteine and the closing phenylalanine or tryptophan. Each record gives: J gene, V gene, clone size, CDR3 protein. Clone size is stated in some rows and not others, as once, few, many or a class when expanded.

>TRBJ2-4|TRBV6-1|many
CASSPRDRGENIQYF
>TRBJ1-6|TRBV12-3/TRBV12-4|medium-sized
CASSFAMGSNSPLHF
>.|TRBV10-2|many
CASSAGTTIYEQYF
>TRBJ2-7|TRBV9|.
CASSATGGEQYF
>TRBJ1-3|TRBV7-8|many
CASSQSNPGNTIYF
>TRBJ2-7|TRBV11-3|.
CASSSRGRGGGVYEQYF
>TRBJ1-2|TRBV6-6|few
CASSYGQLGYGYTF
>TRBJ1-1|TRBV11-2|many
CASSFLGPNEAFF
>TRBJ2-1|TRBV7-8|.
CASSVSGGQFF
>TRBJ2-7|TRBV28|many
CASSLLRTGAVEQYF
>TRBJ1-2|TRBV6-1|many
CASSPGTGVTLSGYTF
>TRBJ1-1|TRBV7-9|many
CAGARTGANTEAFF
>TRBJ2-7|TRBV12-3/TRBV12-4|medium-sized
CASSPLGQGAGEQYF
>TRBJ2-3|TRBV5-1|many
CASSLQRGFTDTQYF
>TRBJ2-7|TRBV6-1|many
CASRSATAAYEQYF
>TRBJ1-1|TRBV6-1|many
CASSEKTNTEAFF
>TRBJ1-5|TRBV19|.
CASSPTGTGYNQPQHF
>TRBJ1-2|TRBV7-3|many
CASSPTGEYGYTF
>TRBJ2-2|TRBV20-1|.
CSARDWAGGGTGELFF
>TRBJ2-2|TRBV12-3/TRBV12-4|many
CASRTGTSGGTNTGELFF
>TRBJ2-3|TRBV5-1|many
CASSLEGRALSTDTQYF
>TRBJ2-5|TRBV7-3|large
CASSPGTQETQYF
>TRBJ1-5|TRBV6-1|many
CASSETYRVTTNQPQHF
>TRBJ2-2|TRBV6-1|many
CAGLSGAANTGELFF
>TRBJ1-2|TRBV27|many
CASSSSPVGGYYGYTF
>TRBJ1-2|TRBV9|.
CASSVVPGTDYGYTF
>TRBJ1-2|TRBV7-2|medium-sized
CASSLTLLGNYGYTF
>.|TRBV10-2|many
CASRLAGPSYEQYF
>.|TRBV18|.
CASSPYGTSGALSSSYNEQYF
>TRBJ2-3|TRBV9|.
CASSVATSTDTQYF
>TRBJ2-5|TRBV7-7|medium-sized
CASTPTSRGPQYF
>TRBJ2-1|TRBV19|few
CASSLGGGVFDEQFF
>TRBJ1-1|TRBV14|once
CASSQWVGAGELYF
>TRBJ2-1|TRBV4-3|few
CASSQDGKNSYNEQFF
>TRBJ1-2|TRBV7-2|medium-sized
CASSSPGQFWGYTF
>TRBJ2-2|TRBV11-2|many
CASSLELGLAGIIGELFF
>TRBJ2-5|TRBV11-2|medium-sized
CASSFGAQETQYF
>TRBJ1-2|TRBV28|many
CASTPGTGVYGYTF
>TRBJ2-2|TRBV12-3/TRBV12-4|few
CASSPDRGRNGELFF
>TRBJ1-1|TRBV11-3|many
CASSLRVDRGGTEAFF
>TRBJ2-1|TRBV28|medium-sized
CASSLRGQINEQFF
>TRBJ2-1|TRBV7-2|medium-sized
CASSVDRIYNEQFF
>TRBJ2-7|TRBV5-4|.
CASSSGTASSYEQYF
>TRBJ1-3|TRBV5-1|few
CASSSGTVLSSSGNTIYF
>TRBJ2-1|TRBV5-6|many
CASSLDRGLGEQFF
>TRBJ2-2|TRBV5-4|many
CASSLGVMGTGELFF
>TRBJ2-1|TRBV6-1|medium-sized
CASNPDPLRGQFF